Included here is one T cell receptor beta chain sequence, with context. The germline V gene encodes CDR1 LNHDA and CDR2 SQIVND (reference sequence). V trimming: 7 bases; J trimming: 0 bases; junction bases outside the gene matches: 7. This CDR3 region has 15 residues. The record originates from a study of blood T cell repertoires in COVID-19. The protocol was immunoSEQ multiplex PCR, while the TCRdb copy is restricted to in-frame clones and leaves out a portion. The data show 120,000 to 150,000 clones, with approximately 90% seen just once and approximately 4% held by the top ten. The sequencing input was peripheral blood. The V gene is TRBV19, the J gene TRBJ2-3; 7 bases map to TRBD2. The receptor comes from a woman aged 35 to 49 with acute or convalescent COVID-19. CDR3 DNA sequence: TGTGCCAGTATGGGGGGGGAGCCTAGCACAGATACGCAGTATTTT. Translated: CASMGGEPSTDTQYF.